This TCR beta chain was obtained from a study of blood T cells in healthy people across ages. The second PCR ran about 6 to 12 cycles with a sample-barcoded 5' primer and J-beta primers. Every sample gave at least 3 million paired-end reads containing CDR3. TCRdb called the 5' RACE reads again in MiXCR, with one record for every CDR3 protein. The table lists about a million distinct CDR3 sequences, 51% of them singletons. This clonotype was recorded once. Caucasian, healthy and from Russia, the donors were aged between about 6 and 90. Researchers report isolating at least 6 million PBMCs per sample. From germline, CDR1 is SQVTM and CDR2 ANQGSEA. V gave up 4 bases and J gave up 3 bases, with 12 bases separating them. This CDR3 is built from 13 residues.

The sample taken for sequencing was blood. The chain is built from TRBV29-1 and TRBJ1-1; no clear D. This TCR was sampled from a woman aged 55 to 70 in good health. The CDR3: CSVGRQRDTEAFF. The CDR3 bases are TGCAGCGTTGGGAGACAAAGGGACACTGAAGCTTTCTTT.